Presented here are 27 T cell receptor beta chains from one specimen sequenced in a study of cytomegalovirus exposure and HLA in healthy donors. The primer mix had 60 Vbeta and 13 Jbeta primers. Generated by immunoSEQ multiplex PCR, the TCRdb table keeps only in-frame clones and is missing some. The table shows tens of thousands of clones, with around four fifths occurring only once. The specimen was PBMCs. The receptors originated from a man aged 30-40 years in good health and CMV-seronegative.

V and J are TRBV6-5 and TRBJ1-1, with unresolved D. The CDR3 is 15 residues long. The ends were cut back, 0 bases at V and 0 bases at J, with 8 bases in the middle. Germline V gene sequence: CDR1 MNHEY, CDR2 SVGAGI. Here the CDR3 DNA reads TGTGCCAGCAGTTACTCGAGGTGGATGAACACTGAAGCTTTCTTT. Translated: CASSYSRWMNTEAFF.

The rearrangement links TRBV29-1 to TRBJ2-3; 12 bases align to TRBD2. Germline V gene data show CDR1 as SQVTM and CDR2 as ANQGSEA. The CDR3 is 14 residues long. Unmatched junction bases numbered 4, after V lost 7 bases and J lost 2 bases. The CDR3 nucleotides read TGCAGCGGCCGACTAGCGGGGGCCACAGATACGCAGTATTTT. Protein: CSGRLAGATDTQYF.

V and J are TRBV5-6 and TRBJ2-1, with TRBD2 matching 7 bases. This CDR3 has 17 amino acids. The germline gives CDR1 SGHDT, CDR2 YYEEEE. After removal of 5 bases from V and 4 bases from J, the junction contained 15 bases not matched to a gene. CDR3 in amino acids: CASSPNRIAGVYNEQFF. The CDR3 DNA reads as TGTGCCAGCAGTCCCAACCGGATAGCGGGCGTTTACAATGAGCAGTTCTTC.

This clone showed up just once. V usage is TRBV18 and J usage is TRBJ1-4, with unresolved D. Trimming left V 0 bases short and J 2 bases short, with 7 bases between. This CDR3 spans 15 amino acids. The germline CDR1 and CDR2 sequences are KGHSH and LQKENI. DNA for the CDR3: TGTGCCAGCTCACCACCGGGGAGCACTAATGAAAAACTGTTTTTT. Protein: CASSPPGSTNEKLFF. Using reference TRBV18 and TRBJ1-4 for the parts outside the CDR3, the full variable domain is NAGVMQNPRHLVRRRGQEARLRCSPMKGHSHVYWYRQLPEEGLKFMVYLQKENIIDESGMPKERFSAEFPKEGPSILRIQQVVRGDSAAYFCASSPPGSTNEKLFFGSGTQLSVL.

The genes are TRBV10-3 and TRBJ1-6; 9 nucleotides line up with TRBD1. The CDR3 has 15 amino acids. Germline trimming cut 2 bases from V and 9 bases from J; bases unmatched to any gene: 5. CDR1 and CDR2 (germline): ENHRY, SYGVKD. This CDR3 reads CAISEAGQGVSPLHF. DNA for the CDR3: TGTGCCATCAGTGAGGCGGGACAGGGCGTTTCACCCCTCCACTTT.

The chain recombines TRBV5-6 with TRBJ2-1; 10 positions match TRBD1. The CDR3 runs to 15 residues. Germline CDR1 and CDR2: SGHDT and YYEEEE. Trimming removed 4 bases from V and 4 bases from J; junction bases left unmatched: 5. The CDR3 protein is CASSTGGQGYNEQFF. CDR3 nucleotide sequence: TGTGCCAGCAGCACCGGGGGACAGGGGTACAATGAGCAGTTCTTC.

To note about this clone: The junction does not match germline at one end; this may be a read error. The J gene is TRBJ2-3, the V gene TRBV7-7; 10 nucleotides match TRBD2. From germline, CDR1 is SSHAT and CDR2 FNYEAQ (reference sequence). This CDR3 is 15 amino acids long. The CDR3 coding sequence is TGTGCTAGCAGCATTAGGACTAGCGGTCCAGATACGCAGTATTTT. It encodes CASSIRTSGPDTQYF.

This clone has just a few counts. CDR3 loop: CASSQTGVGYGYTF. CDR3 DNA sequence: TGCGCCAGCAGCCAGACAGGGGTGGGCTATGGCTACACCTTC. The genes are TRBV4-3 and TRBJ1-2, with 8 positions matching TRBD1. This CDR3 is 14 amino acids long. V gave up 3 bases and J gave up 4 bases; unmatched junction bases: 4. Germline V gene sequence: CDR1 LGHNA, CDR2 YSLEER.

The chain recombines TRBV19 with TRBJ2-6; TRBD2 might be the D (5 bases). The germline gives CDR1 LNHDA, CDR2 SQIVND (reference sequence). The CDR3 loop spans 16 amino acids. Trimming stripped 7 bases from V and 0 bases from J, with 13 bases between. CDR3: CASIPSGYSGANVLTF. Written as DNA, the CDR3 is TGTGCCAGTATCCCGAGCGGATACTCTGGGGCCAACGTCCTGACTTTC.

This clone was seen a single time. This sequence joins TRBV4-1 and TRBJ1-1, with 8 bases matching TRBD1. J was trimmed by 1 base and V by 3 bases; bases with no gene match: 4. The CDR3 has 15 amino acids. The germline gives CDR1 MGHRA, CDR2 YSYEKL. CDR3: CASSQTGTGNTEAFF. CDR3 DNA: TGCGCCAGCAGCCAGACCGGGACAGGGAACACTGAAGCTTTCTTT.

This chain links TRBV28 with TRBJ2-7, with 8 bases identical to TRBD1. Germline V lookup: CDR1 MDHEN, CDR2 SYDVKM. The CDR3 has 14 amino acids. Germline trimming cut 6 bases from V and 4 bases from J; bases unmatched to any gene: 8. This chain's CDR3 is CASRPGQGRYEQYF. The DNA of the CDR3 is TGTGCCAGCAGACCAGGACAGGGACGATACGAGCAGTACTTC.

This rearrangement joins TRBV6-1 to TRBJ2-7; 7 bases are a match to TRBD1. Losses at the gene ends were 1 base for V and 0 bases for J; bases not matched to a gene: 3. CDR3 length equals 15 residues. The V gene's germline CDR1 is MNHNS and CDR2 SASEGT. Here the CDR3 reads CASSEDWDSSYEQYF. Here the CDR3 DNA reads TGTGCCAGCAGTGAAGATTGGGACAGCTCCTACGAGCAGTACTTC.

In its sample, this clone was seen once. This chain joins TRBV5-8 and TRBJ2-5; 12 positions agree with TRBD1. The CDR3 sequence is 17 residues long. With V trimmed by 0 bases and J by 2 bases, 5 bases remained unmatched. CDR1 SGHTS and CDR2 YDEGEE come from the germline V gene. CDR3 bases: TGTGCCAGCAGCTTGGGGGGGACAGGGGGCCAACAAGAGACCCAGTACTTC. Residues: CASSLGGTGGQQETQYF. The full variable domain, completed using reference TRBV5-8 and TRBJ2-5, is EAGVTQSPTHLIKTRGQQATLRCSPISGHTSVYWYQQALGLGLQFLLWYDEGEERNRGNFPPRFSGRQFPNYSSELNVNALELEDSALYLCASSLGGTGGQQETQYFGPGTRLLVL.

This chain joins TRBV6-5 and TRBJ1-2, with D hard to call. Trimming removed 6 bases at V and 8 bases at J, with 16 bases between. Germline V gene lookup returns CDR1 MNHEY and CDR2 SVGAGI. This CDR3 spans 13 amino acids. The CDR3 here is CASSRHGGDGYTF. The CDR3 DNA reads TGTGCCAGCAGCCGACATGGAGGAGACGGCTACACCTTC.

CDR3 loop: CASSWSGPNEQFF. CDR3 DNA sequence: TGTGCCAGTAGTTGGTCAGGCCCCAATGAGCAGTTCTTC. V usage is TRBV19 and J usage is TRBJ2-1; D remains ambiguous. Between the trimmed V and J ends, which lost 5 bases and 6 bases, there was a span of 11 bases. CDR1 is LNHDA, CDR2 SQIVND, per germline (reference sequence). The CDR3 contains 13 residues.

The V and J genes are TRBV4-3 and TRBJ2-5, with 11 bases matching TRBD2. The DNA matches TRBJ2-7 better at its end, which makes the J call doubtful. The CDR3 consists of 17 residues. Per germline, CDR1 LGHNA and CDR2 YSLEER. Written as DNA, the CDR3 is TGCGCCAGCAGCCATTCAGTACTGACTAGCGGGGCCATCGAGCAGTACTTC. This codes for CASSHSVLTSGAIEQYF.

The CDR3, as DNA: TGTGCCAGCAGACAGACAGGGGGAAATTCACCCCTCCACTTT. Translation gives CASRQTGGNSPLHF. The chain combines TRBV6-1 with TRBJ1-6, with 9 nucleotides matching TRBD1. V dropped 6 bases and J dropped 7; count of bases not matched to a gene: 4. Germline assignment: CDR1 MNHNS and CDR2 SASEGT. This CDR3 contains 14 residues.

The chain links TRBV5-8 to TRBJ1-4; D not resolved. Germline V gene data show CDR1 as SGHTS and CDR2 as YDEGEE. This CDR3 spans 15 amino acids. Trimming left V 3 bases short and J 4 bases short, with 13 bases between. CDR3 region: CASSSQGRVNEKLFF. The DNA for the CDR3 is TGTGCCAGCAGCTCCCAAGGGAGGGTTAATGAAAAACTGTTTTTT.

This clone was detected a few times. This sequence joins TRBV29-1 and TRBJ1-2, with TRBD1 matching over 12 bases. V shed 4 bases, J shed 3 bases, and the junction held 15 bases outside the gene matches. From germline, CDR1 is SQVTM and CDR2 ANQGSEA. The CDR3 has 18 residues. Written as DNA, the CDR3 is TGCAGCGTTGGAGGGGGATGGGACAGGGGGCGCCTGGACTATGGCTACACCTTC. Residues: CSVGGGWDRGRLDYGYTF. Full variable domain (missing parts from reference TRBV29-1 and TRBJ1-2): SAVISQKPSRDICQRGTSLTIQCQVDSQVTMMFWYRQQPGQSLTLIATANQGSEATYESGFVIDKFPISRPNLTFSTLTVSNMSPEDSSIYLCSVGGGWDRGRLDYGYTFGSGTRLTVV.

The chain joins TRBV6-6 to TRBJ1-2; D gene unclear. CDR1 MNHNY and CDR2 SVGAGI come from the germline V gene (reference sequence). V lost 8 bases and J 2 bases, leaving 9 bases between the germline ends. The CDR3 is 12 amino acids. The CDR3 reads CASGQTNYGYTF. DNA for the CDR3: TGTGCCAGCGGGCAGACCAACTATGGCTACACCTTC.

This clone was found a few times. V is TRBV10-3 and J is TRBJ1-5; 7 nucleotides line up with TRBD1. The CDR3 is 15 amino acids. Germline V CDR1 and CDR2: ENHRY, SYGVKD. V lost 5 bases, J lost 7 bases, and 11 bases stayed unmatched. In DNA form, the CDR3 reads TGTGCCATCAGTCCCCAGACAGGGTTGGGGCAGCCCCAGCATTTT. Translating gives CAISPQTGLGQPQHF.

V gene TRBV6-5 combines with J gene TRBJ2-5; TRBD1 matches at 9 bases. The J call is uncertain, as TRBJ2-7 better fits the DNA end. CDR1 and CDR2 from the germline V gene are MNHEY and SVGAGI. The CDR3 runs to 15 residues. CDR3 sequence reads: CASSSAGTGSYEQYF. CDR3 nucleotides: TGTGCCAGCAGTTCGGCCGGGACAGGGTCCTACGAGCAGTACTTC.

The chain carries TRBV5-6 and TRBJ2-6; D possibly corresponds to TRBD1 (5 bases). Germline lookup yields CDR1 SGHDT and CDR2 YYEEEE. This CDR3 region has 15 residues. Trimming left V 2 bases short and J 1 base short, with 7 bases between. Written as DNA, the CDR3 is TGTGCCAGCAGCTTCCGGACATCTGGGGCCAACGTCCTGACTTTC. Translating gives CASSFRTSGANVLTF.

V is TRBV12-5 and J is TRBJ1-1; D possibly corresponds to TRBD1 (6 bases). V was pared by 6 bases and J by 0 bases, with 20 bases between. The CDR3 consists of 17 residues. Germline V lookup: CDR1 LGHNT, CDR2 FRNRAP. The CDR3 spells CASGLSSGQLMNTEAFF. Written as DNA, the CDR3 is TGTGCTAGTGGCTTGTCATCAGGACAGTTAATGAACACTGAAGCTTTCTTT.

This clone was recorded once. The V and J genes are TRBV28 and TRBJ2-7, with 7 bases identical to TRBD1. This CDR3 contains 15 residues. CDR1 is MDHEN and CDR2 is SYDVKM in the germline V gene. Trimming cost V 2 bases and J 0 bases; bases outside gene matches: 4. The chain's CDR3 is CASSLATGTSYEQYF. The CDR3 DNA is TGTGCCAGCAGTTTAGCGACAGGGACCTCCTACGAGCAGTACTTC.

The chain has TRBV18 and TRBJ1-2; 9 positions match TRBD1. Looked up from germline, CDR1 is KGHSH and CDR2 is LQKENI. With V trimmed by 4 bases and J by 10 bases, 13 bases remained unmatched. CDR3 size: 15 residues. This CDR3 reads CASSRQARDREDYTF. CDR3 nucleotides: TGTGCCAGCTCACGTCAAGCCCGGGACAGGGAGGACTACACCTTC.

The chain employs TRBV27 and TRBJ1-5, with a tentative D call TRBD1 (5 bases). This CDR3 is built from 16 residues. The germline V gene encodes CDR1 MNHEY and CDR2 SMNVEV (reference sequence). Deletions cut 4 bases from V and 7 bases from J, with 20 bases between. CDR3 in DNA: TGTGCCAGCAGTTCTTGGATGGCGCCGGGGGGACAGCCCCAGCATTTT. This codes for CASSSWMAPGGQPQHF.